Listed here are 27 T cell receptor beta chains from one sample, sequenced in a study of shared clonotypes between healthy human individuals. Here immunoSEQ multiplex PCR was the method, and the copy in TCRdb shows in-frame clones only, minus some. This table has under 550,000 clones, 90% to 96% appearing once. The sequencing input was naive CD4+ T cells sorted from blood. Specified subset: CD45RA+ positively selected. The receptors derive from a woman aged 25 to 39 in good health.

The gene calls are TRBV2 and TRBJ2-5; 11 bases line up with TRBD1. V gave up 7 bases and J gave up 3 bases; unmatched junction bases: 4. Per germline, CDR1 SNHLY and CDR2 FYNNEI. There are 14 residues in the CDR3. As DNA, the CDR3 is TGTGCCAGCACAGGACAGGGGGCCAAAGAGACCCAGTACTTC. Translation gives CASTGQGAKETQYF.

As to this clone: Other DNA sequences in the same sample also yield this CDR3. This chain connects TRBV2 to TRBJ2-7; D ambiguous. This CDR3 spans 12 amino acids. Trimming removed 6 bases from V and 3 bases from J, with 9 bases in between. The germline V gene encodes CDR1 SNHLY and CDR2 FYNNEI. CDR3 region: CASRLQGYEQYF. The CDR3 DNA reads TGTGCCAGCAGACTCCAAGGCTACGAGCAGTACTTC.

The V gene is TRBV6-5, the J gene TRBJ2-7; D call uncertain. The CDR3 loop spans 14 amino acids. Germline V CDR1 and CDR2: MNHEY, SVGAGI. The V end lost 0 bases, the J end lost 3 bases, and 9 bases lay between the germline ends. This CDR3 is CASSYSAAIYEQYF. The CDR3 DNA reads TGTGCCAGCAGTTACTCCGCGGCCATCTACGAGCAGTACTTC.

V is TRBV28 and J is TRBJ1-6; unclear D gene. Germline CDR1 reads MDHEN; CDR2 reads SYDVKM. The CDR3 is 14 residues long. The germline V and J ends were trimmed by 5 bases and 7 bases, with 12 bases remaining between them. CDR3 in amino acids: CASSPPRTNSPLHF. CDR3 in DNA: TGTGCCAGCAGTCCCCCCCGGACGAATTCACCCCTCCACTTT.

This clone has a single count. The chain employs TRBV11-2 and TRBJ2-5; D might be TRBD2 (5 bases). The tail of the sequence fits TRBJ2-7 better, so the J call may be wrong. Germline loops: CDR1 SGHAT, CDR2 FQNNGV. CDR3 length: 15 residues. The DNA of the CDR3 is TGTGCCAGCAGCTTAAATGGCGGGCCTCCCTACGAGCAGTACTTC. This codes for CASSLNGGPPYEQYF.

The table lists this clone with a count of one. The chain is built from TRBV19 and TRBJ2-7; D is unclear. V lost 5 bases, J lost 3 bases, and 14 bases lay in between. Germline CDR1 LNHDA, CDR2 SQIVND (reference sequence). The CDR3 has 14 residues. The CDR3 region is CASSPQLLLYEQYF. In nucleotides, the CDR3 is TGTGCCAGTAGTCCTCAGTTGCTTCTCTACGAGCAGTACTTC.

The chain employs TRBV30 and TRBJ2-7, with D perhaps TRBD1 (6 bases). V was shortened by 2 bases and J by 2 bases, with 13 bases between the two germline ends. This CDR3 is built from 14 residues. Germline assignment: CDR1 GTSNPN and CDR2 SVGIG (reference sequence). The CDR3 sequence: CAWSRDTYTYEQYF. The CDR3 coding sequence is TGTGCCTGGAGTCGGGACACCTACACCTACGAGCAGTACTTC.

The CDR3 bases are TGTGCCATCAGTGAGGGGACAGGGTACCCCGGGGAGCTGTTTTTT. Protein product: CAISEGTGYPGELFF. The chain combines TRBV10-3 with TRBJ2-2; 9 positions agree with TRBD1. Trimming cost V 2 bases and J 6 bases; bases outside gene matches: 4. The CDR3 sequence is 15 residues long. CDR1 is ENHRY and CDR2 is SYGVKD in the germline V gene.

The gene calls are TRBV5-1 and TRBJ2-3; 7 bases map to TRBD1. Germline CDR1 SGHRS, CDR2 YFSETQ. The CDR3 consists of 15 residues. Trimming cost V 4 bases and J 1 base; bases outside gene matches: 6. The CDR3 DNA reads TGCGCCAGCAGCCCAGGCGGACAGGGCACAGATACGCAGTATTTT. Its translation: CASSPGGQGTDTQYF.

In its sample, this clone was seen a few times. V gene TRBV27 combines with J gene TRBJ2-7; 7 nucleotides line up with TRBD1. The CDR3 runs to 14 residues. Trimming at V came to 6 bases and at J to 2 bases, leaving 7 bases not matched to a gene. The germline V gene encodes CDR1 MNHEY and CDR2 SMNVEV (reference sequence). CDR3 sequence (DNA): TGTGCCAGCAGCCCTCCGGGACAGCCCTACGAGCAGTACTTC. Protein: CASSPPGQPYEQYF.

The chain combines TRBV5-1 with TRBJ2-1, with a possible D match to TRBD1 (5 bases). Germline CDR1 and CDR2: SGHRS and YFSETQ. V lost 0 bases, J lost 2 bases, and 9 bases lay in between. This CDR3 is 15 amino acids long. CDR3 sequence (DNA): TGCGCCAGCAGCTTGGTGCCGGACACCTACAATGAGCAGTTCTTC. This translates into CASSLVPDTYNEQFF.

The count of this clone is one. The CDR3 here is CASSLTLAGEQYF. In DNA form, the CDR3 reads TGTGCCAGCTCACTCACTTTAGCCGGCGAGCAGTACTTC. V usage is TRBV18 and J usage is TRBJ2-7; D gene ambiguous. Germline values: CDR1 KGHSH, CDR2 LQKENI. The V end was cut by 4 bases, the J end by 6 bases, with 13 bases between. This CDR3 has 13 residues.

The chain carries TRBV6-5 and TRBJ2-4; TRBD1 matches 10 bases. With V trimmed by 2 bases and J by 9 bases, 4 bases remained unmatched. CDR1 is MNHEY and CDR2 is SVGAGI in the germline V gene. This CDR3 is 14 amino acids long. This CDR3 is CASSYGTGDTIQYF. As DNA, the CDR3 is TGTGCCAGCAGTTACGGGACAGGGGACACCATTCAGTACTTC.

This clone was seen only a few times. The chain joins TRBV28 to TRBJ1-2; 7 bases fit TRBD1. CDR3 length equals 13 residues. The J segment lost 6 bases and the V segment lost 6 bases, leaving 7 bases of the junction unmatched. Germline V gives CDR1 MDHEN, CDR2 SYDVKM. The CDR3: CASSTGQVNGYTF. CDR3 DNA: TGTGCCAGCAGCACAGGACAGGTCAATGGCTACACCTTC.

The rearrangement joins TRBV7-2 to TRBJ1-3; 7 bases align to TRBD1. The germline CDR1 and CDR2 sequences are SGHTA and FQGNSA. Losses at the gene ends were 6 bases for V and 0 bases for J; bases not matched to a gene: 8. The CDR3 has 16 amino acids. As DNA, the CDR3 is TGTGCCAGCAGGCCGACCGGGACAGACTCTGGAAACACCATATATTTT. Its translation: CASRPTGTDSGNTIYF.

This clone has a single count. The gene calls are TRBV6-1 and TRBJ1-5; D is unresolved. Trimming removed 4 bases from V and 7 bases from J, with 5 bases in between. The CDR3 covers 11 residues. Looked up from germline, CDR1 is MNHNS and CDR2 is SASEGT. The CDR3 nucleotides are TGTGCCAGCAGTGGGGGACAGCCCCAGCATTTT. This gives the protein CASSGGQPQHF.

DNA of the CDR3: TGTGCCAGCAGCCCACTAGCAGCTAGCACAGATACGCAGTATTTT. This encodes CASSPLAASTDTQYF. This rearrangement joins TRBV9 to TRBJ2-3; D possibly corresponds to TRBD2 (6 bases). Germline V gene lookup returns CDR1 SGDLS and CDR2 YYNGEE. The CDR3 contains 15 residues. V was shortened by 4 bases and J by 0 bases, with 12 bases between the two germline ends.

The chain recombines TRBV7-2 with TRBJ2-1; TRBD2 might be the D (5 bases). CDR1 and CDR2 from the germline V gene are SGHTA and FQGNSA. The CDR3 loop spans 15 amino acids. Trimming cost V 2 bases and J 1 base, with 9 bases left between them. The CDR3: CASSLLAGSYNEQFF. The CDR3, as DNA: TGTGCCAGCAGCTTACTGGCGGGTTCCTACAATGAGCAGTTCTTC.

This sequence joins TRBV28 and TRBJ2-5; 7 nucleotides match TRBD1. The J call may be incorrect, as the DNA end agrees better with TRBJ2-7. Germline lookup yields CDR1 MDHEN and CDR2 SYDVKM. The CDR3 consists of 15 residues. CDR3 in DNA: TGTGCCAGCACCACCGCGCAGGGGGACTCCTACGAGCAGTACTTC. It is translated as CASTTAQGDSYEQYF.

The CDR3 loop is CASRKIVSSYEQYF. Written as DNA, the CDR3 is TGTGCCAGCAGGAAAATCGTTTCCTCCTACGAGCAGTACTTC. J is TRBJ2-7 and V is TRBV6-1; D remains unclear. Germline V gene lookup returns CDR1 MNHNS and CDR2 SASEGT. Trimming took 6 bases from V and 0 from J, leaving 12 bases between them. The CDR3 is made up of 14 amino acids.

This rearrangement joins TRBV18 to TRBJ1-4, with TRBD1 as a possible D gene (6 bases). The CDR3 sequence is 15 residues long. V was pared by 4 bases and J by 5 bases, with 14 bases between. The germline CDR1 and CDR2 sequences are KGHSH and LQKENI. The CDR3: CASSLYGQSNEKLFF. DNA for the CDR3: TGTGCCAGCTCACTATACGGACAGTCCAATGAAAAACTGTTTTTT.

The chain is built from TRBV19 and TRBJ2-1; TRBD2 matches 8 bases. CDR1 is LNHDA, CDR2 SQIVND, per germline (reference sequence). Trimming at V came to 6 bases and at J to 2 bases, leaving 9 bases not matched to a gene. This CDR3 is 16 amino acids long. The CDR3 DNA reads as TGTGCCAGTAGGACGAGCGGGAGTATCCCCTACAATGAGCAGTTCTTC. Translation: CASRTSGSIPYNEQFF.

The chain recombines TRBV18 with TRBJ1-1; D is unclear. The germline V and J ends were trimmed by 0 bases and 2 bases, with 13 bases remaining between them. This CDR3 spans 16 amino acids. Germline V lookup: CDR1 KGHSH, CDR2 LQKENI. The CDR3 spells CASSPPLAGGNTEAFF. The CDR3 nucleotides read TGTGCCAGCTCACCACCGTTGGCCGGAGGTAACACTGAAGCTTTCTTT.

This clone has a single count. The chain joins TRBV10-3 to TRBJ1-1; 11 bases fit TRBD1. This CDR3 spans 16 amino acids. The V gene's germline CDR1 is ENHRY and CDR2 SYGVKD. V was clipped by 6 bases and J by 2 bases; unmatched bases: 8. CDR3 DNA: TGTGCCATCAGCCCGGGACAGGGGGGAACAAACACTGAAGCTTTCTTT. Its protein is CAISPGQGGTNTEAFF.

Remarks on this clone: A read error may produce the germline difference seen at one junction end. The same CDR3 is also encoded by other DNA sequences in this sample. This chain uses TRBV7-2 with TRBJ1-5; D gene uncertain. This CDR3 spans 13 amino acids. Germline V CDR1 and CDR2: SGHTA, FQGNSA. The CDR3 reads CASSIDSNQPQHF. The CDR3 bases are TGTGCCAGCAGCATCGATTCGAATCAACCCCAGCATTTT. Full variable domain (remainder filled in from reference TRBV7-2 and TRBJ1-5): GAGVSQSPSNKVTEKGKDVELRCDPISGHTALYWYRQSLGQGLEFLIYFQGNSAPDKSGLPSDRFSAERTGGSVSTLTIQRTQQEDSAVYLCASSIDSNQPQHFGDGTRLSIL.

The chain has TRBV5-1 and TRBJ1-3; 7 bases match TRBD1. The V segment lost 4 bases and the J segment 2 bases; nucleotides outside the gene matches: 3. CDR1 is SGHRS and CDR2 is YFSETQ in the germline V gene. This CDR3 contains 14 residues. CDR3 bases: TGCGCCAGCAGCGACACAGGGGCTGGAAACACCATATATTTT. Translating gives CASSDTGAGNTIYF.

The chain uses TRBV7-8 and TRBJ1-5; 7 bases agree with TRBD1. The length of the CDR3 is 14 residues. In germline, CDR1 is SGHVS, CDR2 FQNEAQ. V gave up 5 bases and J gave up 4 bases; unmatched junction bases: 5. CDR3 in DNA: TGTGCCAGCAGCGCCGGGACAGTAAATCAGCCCCAGCATTTT. Residues: CASSAGTVNQPQHF. Complete variable domain (other parts from reference TRBV7-8 and TRBJ1-5): GAGVSQSPRYKVAKRGQDVALRCDPISGHVSLFWYQQALGQGPEFLTYFQNEAQLDKSGLPSDRFFAERPEGSVSTLKIQRTQQEDSAVYLCASSAGTVNQPQHFGDGTRLSIL.